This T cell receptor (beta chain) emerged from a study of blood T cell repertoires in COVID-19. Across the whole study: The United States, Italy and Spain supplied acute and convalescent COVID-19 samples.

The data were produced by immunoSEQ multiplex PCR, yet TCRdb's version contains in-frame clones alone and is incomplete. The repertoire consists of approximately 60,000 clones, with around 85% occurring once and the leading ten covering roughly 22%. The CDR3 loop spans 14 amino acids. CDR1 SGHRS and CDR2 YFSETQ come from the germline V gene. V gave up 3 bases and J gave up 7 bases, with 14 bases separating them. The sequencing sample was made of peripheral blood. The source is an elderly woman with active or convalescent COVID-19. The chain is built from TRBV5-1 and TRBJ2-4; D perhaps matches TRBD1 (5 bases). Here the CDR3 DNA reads TGCGCCAGCAGCTCCACGGCAGGGAAGAACATTCAGTACTTC. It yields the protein CASSSTAGKNIQYF.